The clone carrying this T cell receptor beta chain was counted between two and nine times. The source of the sample is a study of Tregs in tolerant kidney transplant recipients. TCRdb keeps only in-frame clones here, not all; method: immunoSEQ multiplex PCR. Among about 50,000 clones listed, around nine tenths were seen once. J lost 0 bases, V lost 4 bases, and 4 bases had no gene match. Per the germline V gene, CDR1 is SEHNR and CDR2 is FQNEAQ (reference sequence). The CDR3 totals 16 residues. Related graft donors supplied nonmyeloablative bone marrow transplants, and mixed chimerism was transient. The V call is TRBV7-9, the J call TRBJ2-2, with 8 bases fitting TRBD2. The sequenced sample was CD8+ T cells from blood (PBMCs), obtained 12 months after the transplant. The receptor was isolated from a human patient who received a combined kidney and bone marrow transplant. The T cells may come from the graft donor. The CDR3 DNA sequence: TGTGCCAGCAGCTCTGAACTAGCGGCGAACACCGGGGAGCTGTTTTTT. Translating it yields CASSSELAANTGELFF. Full variable domain (outside the CDR3, taken from reference TRBV7-9 and TRBJ2-2): DTGVSQNPRHKITKRGQNVTFRCDPISEHNRLYWYRQTLGQGPEFLTYFQNEAQLEKSRLLSDRFSAERPKGSFSTLEIQRTEQGDSAMYLCASSSELAANTGELFFGEGSRLTVL.